The 22 T cell receptor beta chains below all came from one sample that was sequenced in a study of circulating and synovial CD4+ cells in juvenile arthritis. TCRdb keeps only in-frame clones here, not all; method: immunoSEQ multiplex PCR. The sample has 30,000 to 40,000 clones; nearly 97% are singletons. Sequencing was performed on CD4+ T cells from blood. The source is a human donor with juvenile idiopathic arthritis.

The count of this clone is one. Other nucleotide sequences in the sample specify the same CDR3. The V call is TRBV30, the J call TRBJ1-6; D unresolved. V lost 0 bases and J 7 bases, leaving 7 bases between the germline ends. The length of the CDR3 is 13 residues. The germline V gene encodes CDR1 GTSNPN and CDR2 SVGIG (reference sequence). CDR3 amino acids: CAWSVPANSPLHF. The CDR3 DNA is TGTGCCTGGAGTGTACCAGCGAATTCACCCCTCCACTTT.

This clone appeared once. The chain has TRBV12-5 and TRBJ2-2, with D possibly TRBD2 on 5 matching bases. This CDR3 is built from 15 residues. V was cut by 3 bases and J by 7 bases, with 15 bases left in between. The germline V gene encodes CDR1 LGHNT and CDR2 FRNRAP. CDR3 protein: CASGLGADRGGELFF. The CDR3 coding sequence is TGTGCTAGTGGTTTAGGTGCGGACCGGGGCGGGGAGCTGTTTTTT.

The chain joins TRBV5-1 to TRBJ2-5; 9 bases line up with TRBD1. V trimming: 0 bases; J trimming: 5 bases; junction bases outside the gene matches: 20. This CDR3 has 20 amino acids. From germline, CDR1 is SGHRS and CDR2 YFSETQ. The CDR3: CASSLAEFPGQGRYMETQYF. Here the CDR3 DNA reads TGCGCCAGCAGCTTGGCCGAATTCCCGGGACAGGGACGGTATATGGAGACCCAGTACTTC.

The V and J genes are TRBV19 and TRBJ1-2; D remains ambiguous. This CDR3 comprises 17 residues. CDR1 and CDR2 from the germline V gene are LNHDA and SQIVND (reference sequence). V was cut by 4 bases and J by 4 bases, with 22 bases left in between. CDR3 residues: CASSKYGSRTDFYGYTF. The CDR3 DNA follows: TGTGCCAGTAGTAAATACGGTTCGCGGACGGACTTCTATGGCTACACCTTC. Based on the CDR3 plus reference TRBV19 and TRBJ1-2, the full variable domain is DGGITQSPKYLFRKEGQNVTLSCEQNLNHDAMYWYRQDPGQGLRLIYYSQIVNDFQKGDIAEGYSVSREKKESFPLTVTSAQKNPTAFYLCASSKYGSRTDFYGYTFGSGTRLTVV.

The V call is TRBV6-5, the J call TRBJ2-1, with TRBD2 identical over 12 bases. The germline CDR1 and CDR2 sequences are MNHEY and SVGAGI. V lost 0 bases and J lost 7; bases outside the gene matches: 4. The CDR3 is 16 residues long. This chain's CDR3 is CASSYSRTSGINEQFF. The CDR3 coding sequence is TGTGCCAGCAGTTACTCCCGGACTAGCGGGATTAATGAGCAGTTCTTC.

V is TRBV5-1 and J is TRBJ2-7; 8 bases fit TRBD1. CDR1 SGHRS and CDR2 YFSETQ come from the germline V gene. With V trimmed by 4 bases and J by 2 bases, 5 bases remained unmatched. There are 14 residues in the CDR3. CDR3 loop: CASSPTDRAYEQYF. In DNA form, the CDR3 reads TGCGCCAGCAGCCCCACGGACAGGGCCTACGAGCAGTACTTC.

The J gene is TRBJ2-3, the V gene TRBV7-2, with D uncertain. CDR3 length: 13 amino acids. CDR1 is SGHTA and CDR2 is FQGNSA in the germline V gene. V was trimmed by 3 bases and J by 5 bases, leaving 9 bases between them. In DNA, the CDR3 is TGTGCCAGCAGCTTTGGCGAGGAAGATACGCAGTATTTT. Its protein is CASSFGEEDTQYF. Together with reference TRBV7-2 and TRBJ2-3, the CDR3 gives the full variable domain: GAGVSQSPSNKVTEKGKDVELRCDPISGHTALYWYRQSLGQGLEFLIYFQGNSAPDKSGLPSDRFSAERTGGSVSTLTIQRTQQEDSAVYLCASSFGEEDTQYFGPGTRLTVL.

This chain connects TRBV15 to TRBJ2-5, with TRBD1 as a possible D gene (6 bases). Germline V CDR1 and CDR2: LNHNV, YYDKDF (reference sequence). This CDR3 has 15 amino acids. The V gene lost 5 bases and the J gene lost 2 bases, with 15 bases spanning the gap. The DNA of the CDR3 is TGTGCCACCAGCTCGCACAGGGTAGAGCAAGAGACCCAGTACTTC. Translation: CATSSHRVEQETQYF.

This rearrangement joins TRBV7-2 to TRBJ1-2; D is ambiguous. The V end lost 5 bases, the J end lost 3 bases, and 13 bases lay between the germline ends. CDR1 is SGHTA and CDR2 is FQGNSA in the germline V gene. CDR3 length equals 14 residues. The CDR3 is CASSQLNKDYGYTF. CDR3 DNA: TGTGCCAGCAGCCAACTAAATAAGGACTATGGCTACACCTTC.

The chain links TRBV5-5 to TRBJ1-2; the D gene is possibly TRBD1 (6 bases). The V end was cut by 2 bases, the J end by 4 bases, with 21 bases between. The CDR3 consists of 17 residues. In germline, CDR1 is SGHKS, CDR2 YYEKEE (reference sequence). The CDR3 DNA reads TGTGCCAGCAGCTTAAGCGTACAGGGAGCGGGAACCTATGGCTACACCTTC. It translates to CASSLSVQGAGTYGYTF.

The V and J genes are TRBV18 and TRBJ1-2; possibly TRBD1 for D (6 bases). The germline V gene encodes CDR1 KGHSH and CDR2 LQKENI. CDR3 length: 15 amino acids. The V end lost 2 bases, the J end lost 3 bases, and 13 bases lay between the germline ends. The CDR3 nucleotides read TGTGCCAGCTCACCAGTGGGGGGGCGAGACTATGGCTACACCTTC. Its translation: CASSPVGGRDYGYTF.

The chain is built from TRBV4-1 and TRBJ2-3; D is undetermined. Looked up from germline, CDR1 is MGHRA and CDR2 is YSYEKL. The CDR3 consists of 14 residues. V lost 0 bases to trimming and J lost 2 bases, with 6 bases between them. The DNA for the CDR3 is TGCGCCAGCAGCCAAGATTCCCACACAGATACGCAGTATTTT. Residues: CASSQDSHTDTQYF.

This clone has only one observation. This rearrangement joins TRBV19 to TRBJ1-5; D ambiguous. CDR3 length equals 16 residues. CDR1 and CDR2 from the germline V gene are LNHDA and SQIVND (reference sequence). Trimming stripped 2 bases from V and 7 bases from J, with 18 bases between. CDR3 in DNA: TGTGCCAGTAGTATACAGGTCAGAGGGAGGTACCAGCCCCAGCATTTT. Amino acid sequence: CASSIQVRGRYQPQHF.

The genes are TRBV19 and TRBJ1-5, with D tentatively TRBD1 (6 bases). Germline values: CDR1 LNHDA, CDR2 SQIVND (reference sequence). Trimming removed 5 bases from V and 0 bases from J, with 8 bases in between. The CDR3 consists of 14 residues. The CDR3 DNA is TGTGCCAGTAGTGGACAGTTTAGCAATCAGCCCCAGCATTTT. It codes for CASSGQFSNQPQHF.

The J gene is TRBJ1-1, the V gene TRBV7-3, with D tentatively TRBD1 (5 bases). Germline values: CDR1 SGHTA, CDR2 FQGTGA. The CDR3 sequence is 15 residues long. V lost 2 bases to trimming and J lost 1 base, with 11 bases between them. The DNA of the CDR3 is TGTGCCAGCAGCTTAGGCCCGGGGGAGAACACTGAAGCTTTCTTT. Its translation is CASSLGPGENTEAFF.

The chain carries TRBV28 and TRBJ2-7; 9 bases fit TRBD2. The length of the CDR3 is 17 residues. J was trimmed by 2 bases and V by 5 bases; bases with no gene match: 13. CDR1 and CDR2 (germline): MDHEN, SYDVKM. CDR3 protein: CASSEVRTSAPTYEQYF. The DNA for the CDR3 is TGTGCCAGCAGTGAGGTTAGGACTAGCGCTCCTACCTACGAGCAGTACTTC.

This sequence joins TRBV5-1 and TRBJ2-3, with D perhaps matching TRBD2 (6 bases). The CDR3 has 14 residues. Germline CDR1 and CDR2: SGHRS and YFSETQ. With 4 bases removed from V and 6 bases from J, the gap between germline ends came to 15 bases. The CDR3 DNA reads TGCGCCAGCAGCGGGGGGTTAATGGCCGATACGCAGTATTTT. It codes for CASSGGLMADTQYF.

CDR3 region: CASRERQSTDTQYF. The DNA for the CDR3 is TGCGCCAGCAGGGAGAGGCAGTCCACAGATACGCAGTATTTT. The rearrangement joins TRBV5-1 to TRBJ2-3; no clear D gene. This CDR3 is 14 amino acids long. Trimming took off 5 bases at V and 2 bases at J, with 12 bases between the two ends. Germline lookup yields CDR1 SGHRS and CDR2 YFSETQ.

The chain couples TRBV5-1 to TRBJ2-1; no firm D call. Germline V gene data show CDR1 as SGHRS and CDR2 as YFSETQ. Deletions cut 8 bases from V and 14 bases from J, with 17 bases between. This CDR3 is built from 11 residues. CDR3 residues: CASQLEERKFF. The CDR3 DNA sequence: TGCGCCAGTCAGCTTGAGGAAAGAAAGTTCTTC.

The CDR3 loop reads CAWSLLRGGGTGELFF. The CDR3 nucleotides read TGTGCCTGGAGTCTCCTACGTGGGGGAGGAACCGGGGAGCTGTTTTTT. The chain employs TRBV30 and TRBJ2-2; D perhaps matches TRBD2 (6 bases). The CDR3 has 16 amino acids. V lost 2 bases and J lost 5, with 18 bases in between. CDR1 and CDR2 (germline): GTSNPN, SVGIG (reference sequence).

The CDR3 bases are TGTGCCAGCAGTGAAGCAGGGCAGGGCGGCACCTACGAGCAGTACTTC. It yields the protein CASSEAGQGGTYEQYF. This rearrangement joins TRBV6-1 to TRBJ2-7; TRBD1 might be the D (5 bases). V was pared by 0 bases and J by 2 bases, with 14 bases between. There are 16 residues in the CDR3. Germline CDR1 reads MNHNS; CDR2 reads SASEGT.

This clone appeared once. This chain uses TRBV18 with TRBJ1-3, with 8 bases fitting TRBD1. Unmatched junction bases numbered 11, after V lost 6 bases and J lost 1 base. The V gene's germline CDR1 is KGHSH and CDR2 LQKENI. The CDR3 is made up of 17 amino acids. DNA of the CDR3: TGTGCCAGCTCCACCGGACAGGGTCTACTTTCTGGAAACACCATATATTTT. This gives the protein CASSTGQGLLSGNTIYF.